This entry lists 18 T cell receptor beta chains sequenced from one sample in a study of cytomegalovirus exposure and HLA in healthy donors. Method: immunoSEQ multiplex PCR; TCRdb's copy keeps in-frame clones and lacks some. The sample records approximately 180,000 clones, roughly 83% being singletons. The sample was PBMCs. These TCRs come from a woman in her late teens or twenties in good health and CMV-seronegative.

This clone came up once. V usage is TRBV9 and J usage is TRBJ1-4; D not resolved. Trimming left V 4 bases short and J 5 bases short, with 15 bases between. Germline V CDR1 and CDR2: SGDLS, YYNGEE. The CDR3 is 15 amino acids. CDR3 protein: CASSSPGLKNEKLFF. The CDR3 DNA sequence: TGTGCCAGCAGCTCCCCGGGGTTGAAGAATGAAAAACTGTTTTTT.

V and J are TRBV2 and TRBJ1-2; 12 bases fit TRBD1. The germline V gene encodes CDR1 SNHLY and CDR2 FYNNEI. The CDR3 covers 16 residues. J lost 4 bases, V lost 3 bases, and 6 bases had no gene match. DNA for the CDR3: TGTGCCAGCAGTGAGGGGGACAGGGGGCGCTTCTATGGCTACACCTTC. Translating it yields CASSEGDRGRFYGYTF.

The chain couples TRBV2 to TRBJ2-4, with D possibly TRBD1 on 6 matching bases. Trimming stripped 9 bases from V and 0 bases from J, with 15 bases between. This CDR3 contains 15 residues. CDR1 and CDR2 (germline): SNHLY, FYNNEI. This chain's CDR3 is CASRGNSLAKNIQYF. CDR3 DNA sequence: TGTGCCAGTAGGGGGAACAGCCTAGCCAAAAACATTCAGTACTTC.

The CDR3 bases are TGTGCCAGTAGTAAGGGGCTCTCCTACAATGAGCAGTTCTTC. The encoded protein is CASSKGLSYNEQFF. The chain is built from TRBV19 and TRBJ2-1; TRBD1 is a possible D gene (5 bases). This CDR3 has 14 amino acids. Germline CDR1 LNHDA, CDR2 SQIVND (reference sequence). V was clipped by 4 bases and J by 0 bases, with 7 bases between them. Looking up the rest from reference TRBV19 and TRBJ2-1 gives the full variable domain: DGGITQSPKYLFRKEGQNVTLSCEQNLNHDAMYWYRQDPGQGLRLIYYSQIVNDFQKGDIAEGYSVSREKKESFPLTVTSAQKNPTAFYLCASSKGLSYNEQFFGPGTRLTVL.

This clone has a single count. V is TRBV18 and J is TRBJ1-2; tentative D call: TRBD1 (6 bases). CDR1 and CDR2 (germline): KGHSH, LQKENI. This CDR3 is built from 15 residues. V was clipped by 2 bases and J by 4 bases, with 14 bases between them. CDR3 amino acids: CASSPSGEGSYGYTF. The CDR3 DNA reads as TGTGCCAGCTCACCATCAGGGGAGGGCTCCTATGGCTACACCTTC. Combining the CDR3 with reference TRBV18 and TRBJ1-2 gives the whole variable domain NAGVMQNPRHLVRRRGQEARLRCSPMKGHSHVYWYRQLPEEGLKFMVYLQKENIIDESGMPKERFSAEFPKEGPSILRIQQVVRGDSAAYFCASSPSGEGSYGYTFGSGTRLTVV.

The V gene is TRBV7-2, the J gene TRBJ1-5; D is perhaps TRBD1 (6 bases). Germline CDR1 reads SGHTA; CDR2 reads FQGNSA. The germline V and J ends were trimmed by 4 bases and 5 bases, with 9 bases remaining between them. This CDR3 is 13 amino acids long. CDR3 amino acids: CASSSQGDQPQHF. DNA for the CDR3: TGTGCCAGCAGCTCACAGGGTGATCAGCCCCAGCATTTT.

This clone was seen just once. The chain links TRBV6-5 to TRBJ2-5, with D perhaps TRBD1 (6 bases). The CDR3 extends over 13 amino acids. With 5 bases removed from V and 7 bases from J, the gap between germline ends came to 14 bases. CDR1 is MNHEY and CDR2 is SVGAGI in the germline V gene. The CDR3 here is CASSPSRGGTQYF. CDR3 sequence (DNA): TGTGCCAGCAGTCCTTCACGAGGGGGGACCCAGTACTTC.

This clone is a singleton in its sample. The V and J genes are TRBV19 and TRBJ1-2, with D possibly matching TRBD1 (6 bases). The germline V gene encodes CDR1 LNHDA and CDR2 SQIVND (reference sequence). The CDR3 has 16 amino acids. The ends were cut back, 4 bases at V and 1 base at J, with 16 bases in the middle. The CDR3 region is CASSTRTVSHNYGYTF. CDR3 bases: TGTGCCAGTAGTACTCGGACAGTTTCTCATAACTATGGCTACACCTTC.

The chain carries TRBV9 and TRBJ1-1; 7 bases line up with TRBD1. The J segment lost 6 bases and the V segment lost 0 bases, leaving 11 bases of the junction unmatched. The CDR3 totals 16 residues. CDR1 and CDR2 from the germline V gene are SGDLS and YYNGEE. CDR3 nucleotides: TGTGCCAGCAGCGTAGACCAGCGACAGGGAGTGGCTGAAGCTTTCTTT. It translates to CASSVDQRQGVAEAFF.

The rearrangement joins TRBV6-5 to TRBJ1-1; a weak D match, TRBD1 (6 bases). Trimming shortened V by 2 bases and J by 11 bases, and 18 bases separated the two germline ends. The CDR3 runs to 14 residues. CDR1 MNHEY and CDR2 SVGAGI come from the germline V gene. The CDR3 here is CASSYPGTSKSAFF. The CDR3 DNA reads TGTGCCAGCAGTTACCCGGGGACATCAAAGTCGGCTTTCTTT.

The genes are TRBV29-1 and TRBJ2-2; D might be TRBD1 (6 bases). Germline assignment: CDR1 SQVTM and CDR2 ANQGSEA. The CDR3 sequence is 14 residues long. Trimming removed 7 bases at V and 6 bases at J, with 18 bases between. Written as DNA, the CDR3 is TGCAGCGCTGGGAAGGGACAAGGGCCCGGGGAGCTGTTTTTT. Translated: CSAGKGQGPGELFF.

V is TRBV2 and J is TRBJ2-7; the D is unclear. Trimming cost V 2 bases and J 2 bases, with 7 bases left between them. The length of the CDR3 is 13 residues. Germline V lookup: CDR1 SNHLY, CDR2 FYNNEI. This CDR3 is CASSEQVPYEQYF. CDR3 in DNA: TGTGCCAGCAGTGAACAGGTCCCCTACGAGCAGTACTTC. The complete variable domain, with remaining parts taken from reference TRBV2 and TRBJ2-7, reads EPEVTQTPSHQVTQMGQEVILRCVPISNHLYFYWYRQILGQKVEFLVSFYNNEISEKSEIFDDQFSVERPDGSNFTLKIRSTKLEDSAMYFCASSEQVPYEQYFGPGTRLTVT.

This sequence joins TRBV6-5 and TRBJ1-3, with D perhaps TRBD1 (6 bases). This CDR3 is 14 amino acids long. V dropped 5 bases and J dropped 0 bases, with 8 bases sitting between them. Germline V lookup: CDR1 MNHEY, CDR2 SVGAGI. CDR3 region: CASSRQVSGNTIYF. CDR3 coding DNA: TGTGCCAGCAGTCGACAGGTCTCTGGAAACACCATATATTTT.

The gene calls are TRBV19 and TRBJ1-1; 9 bases agree with TRBD1. This CDR3 has 16 residues. Trimming at V came to 4 bases and at J to 1 base, leaving 7 bases not matched to a gene. Germline CDR1 and CDR2: LNHDA and SQIVND (reference sequence). CDR3 region: CASSRGRTGENTEAFF. CDR3 in DNA: TGTGCCAGTAGTAGGGGTAGGACAGGGGAGAACACTGAAGCTTTCTTT.

As for this clone: Other DNA sequences from this sample encode an identical CDR3 as well. V is TRBV7-2 and J is TRBJ2-5, with 7 bases aligning to TRBD2. The germline V gene has CDR1 SGHTA and CDR2 FQGNSA. The junction had 3 bases not matched to a gene; V was cut back by 3 bases and J by 2 bases. The CDR3 consists of 14 residues. This CDR3 is CASSFQGGQETQYF. CDR3 nucleotides: TGTGCCAGCAGCTTCCAGGGAGGGCAAGAGACCCAGTACTTC.

This chain uses TRBV19 with TRBJ1-5; no clear D gene. The CDR3 sequence is 14 residues long. Germline V lookup: CDR1 LNHDA, CDR2 SQIVND (reference sequence). Trimming pared 4 bases from V and 6 bases from J, leaving 13 bases between. The CDR3 nucleotides are TGTGCCAGTAGTACGGCGGGTGGTGGTCAGCCCCAGCATTTT. Its protein product is CASSTAGGGQPQHF. Variable domain in full (rest from reference TRBV19 and TRBJ1-5): DGGITQSPKYLFRKEGQNVTLSCEQNLNHDAMYWYRQDPGQGLRLIYYSQIVNDFQKGDIAEGYSVSREKKESFPLTVTSAQKNPTAFYLCASSTAGGGQPQHFGDGTRLSIL.

The V and J genes are TRBV29-1 and TRBJ1-1; a weak D match, TRBD1 (6 bases). V shed 7 bases and J shed 5 bases, with 14 bases lying between them. From germline, CDR1 is SQVTM and CDR2 ANQGSEA. The CDR3 spans 12 residues. For the CDR3, the DNA is TGCAGCGGGGGTTACAGGGATACTGAAGCTTTCTTT. It is translated as CSGGYRDTEAFF. Complete variable domain (other parts from reference TRBV29-1 and TRBJ1-1): SAVISQKPSRDICQRGTSLTIQCQVDSQVTMMFWYRQQPGQSLTLIATANQGSEATYESGFVIDKFPISRPNLTFSTLTVSNMSPEDSSIYLCSGGYRDTEAFFGQGTRLTVV.

This chain links TRBV7-8 with TRBJ1-4; perhaps TRBD1 as D (5 bases). Germline V gene lookup returns CDR1 SGHVS and CDR2 FQNEAQ. The CDR3 contains 14 residues. The V and J ends lost 5 bases and 12 bases respectively, with 19 bases between them. The CDR3 DNA reads TGTGCCAGCAGCCCTAAACCAGGCAGGGAACAACTGTTTTTT. Encoded protein: CASSPKPGREQLFF.